These 13 T cell receptor beta chains originate from one sample sequenced in a study of blood T cell repertoires in COVID-19. Libraries were prepared by immunoSEQ multiplex PCR; TCRdb keeps only in-frame clonotypes and omits some of them. The sample consists of about 73,000 clones, 75% to 90% of them appearing once. The sequenced sample consisted of peripheral blood. These receptors all come from a man older than 75 with acute or convalescent COVID-19.

The chain recombines TRBV20-1 with TRBJ1-1; maybe TRBD1 (5 bases). The germline V gene has CDR1 DFQATT and CDR2 SNEGSKA (reference sequence). Between the trimmed V and J ends, which lost 6 bases and 5 bases, there was a span of 10 bases. The CDR3 is made up of 11 amino acids. CDR3 amino acids: CSATEGTEAFF. CDR3 DNA: TGCAGTGCAACGGAGGGGACTGAAGCTTTCTTT.

This rearrangement joins TRBV27 to TRBJ1-1, with unresolved D. The CDR3 runs 15 residues. CDR1 is MNHEY and CDR2 is SMNVEV in the germline V gene (reference sequence). With 5 bases removed from V and 0 bases from J, the gap between germline ends came to 13 bases. This CDR3 reads CASSLSQVMNTEAFF. The CDR3 bases are TGTGCCAGCAGTCTTTCTCAGGTCATGAACACTGAAGCTTTCTTT.

The genes are TRBV5-1 and TRBJ2-5; D may be TRBD2 (5 bases). CDR3 length equals 14 residues. V lost 2 bases, J lost 4 bases, and 12 bases lay in between. CDR1 SGHRS and CDR2 YFSETQ come from the germline V gene. CDR3 in amino acids: CASSFGQAGETQYF. CDR3 DNA sequence: TGCGCCAGCAGCTTCGGGCAGGCGGGAGAGACCCAGTACTTC.

The table lists this clone with a count of one. The identical CDR3 is also encoded by other nucleotide sequences in the sample. The chain links TRBV12-3 or TRBV12-4 to TRBJ1-2; no clear D. Trimming pared 1 base from V and 3 bases from J, leaving 6 bases between. This CDR3 comprises 13 residues. This CDR3 reads CASSLGQYYGYTF. The CDR3 bases are TGTGCCAGCAGTTTAGGGCAGTACTATGGCTACACCTTC.

The V gene is TRBV30, the J gene TRBJ2-6; D gene uncertain. Trimming left V 3 bases short and J 0 bases short, with 6 bases between. Germline lookup yields CDR1 GTSNPN and CDR2 SVGIG (reference sequence). The CDR3 spans 14 residues. The CDR3 loop is CAWSPLSGANVLTF. Written as DNA, the CDR3 is TGTGCCTGGAGCCCCCTCTCTGGGGCCAACGTCCTGACTTTC.

The CDR3 coding sequence is TGTGCTAGTGGTTTGGCCCTGTCCGGCTACGAGCAGTACTTC. It encodes CASGLALSGYEQYF. The chain joins TRBV12-5 to TRBJ2-7; no reliable D call. The germline gives CDR1 LGHNT, CDR2 FRNRAP. The CDR3 length is 14 residues. Deletions cut 1 base from V and 3 bases from J, with 10 bases between. Full variable domain (missing parts from reference TRBV12-5 and TRBJ2-7): DARVTQTPRHKVTEMGQEVTMRCQPILGHNTVFWYRQTMMQGLELLAYFRNRAPLDDSGMPKDRFSAEMPDATLATLKIQPSEPRDSAVYFCASGLALSGYEQYFGPGTRLTVT.

The chain recombines TRBV6-6 with TRBJ1-1, with D possibly TRBD1 on 6 matching bases. This CDR3 contains 15 residues. Germline V CDR1 and CDR2: MNHNY, SVGAGI (reference sequence). Trimming left V 0 bases short and J 2 bases short, with 10 bases between. The CDR3 reads CASSYSQGRNTEAFF. In nucleotides, the CDR3 is TGTGCCAGCAGTTACTCACAGGGACGAAACACTGAAGCTTTCTTT.

The chain joins TRBV19 to TRBJ2-1, with 11 bases matching TRBD1. CDR3 length: 16 amino acids. The J segment lost 6 bases and the V segment lost 3 bases, leaving 7 bases of the junction unmatched. From germline, CDR1 is LNHDA and CDR2 SQIVND (reference sequence). The CDR3 DNA reads as TGTGCCAGTAGTATCCTGGGGACAGGGGGTCTCAATGAGCAGTTCTTC. Translating gives CASSILGTGGLNEQFF.

The chain carries TRBV5-1 and TRBJ1-1; 8 nucleotides match TRBD1. The CDR3 covers 16 residues. From germline, CDR1 is SGHRS and CDR2 YFSETQ. V lost 2 bases and J lost 4; bases outside the gene matches: 10. The CDR3 DNA reads as TGCGCCAGCAGCTTCCAGGGGGCGCGGATCATCACTGAAGCTTTCTTT. Its translation is CASSFQGARIITEAFF.

The chain combines TRBV3-1 (or the pseudogene TRBV3-2) with TRBJ1-4; 7 bases line up with TRBD1. Trimming took 5 bases from V and 7 from J; bases not matched to a gene: 4. Germline CDR1 is LGHDT and CDR2 is YNNKEL (reference sequence). The CDR3 runs 13 residues. CDR3 loop: CASSKGDSEKLFF. The DNA for the CDR3 is TGTGCCAGCAGCAAAGGGGACAGTGAAAAACTGTTTTTT.

The V gene is TRBV2, the J gene TRBJ1-3; D may be TRBD1 (5 bases). Germline-derived CDR1 and CDR2 are SNHLY and FYNNEI. V lost 6 bases and J 0 bases, leaving 12 bases between the germline ends. The CDR3 loop spans 15 amino acids. CDR3 DNA sequence: TGTGCCAGCAGACGGGACTCCGGCTCTGGAAACACCATATATTTT. Translation gives CASRRDSGSGNTIYF.

This clone was recorded once. This rearrangement joins TRBV3-1 (or the pseudogene TRBV3-2) to TRBJ1-1, with TRBD1 matching 7 bases. Germline CDR1 LGHDT, CDR2 YNNKEL (reference sequence). With 2 bases clipped from V and 3 bases from J, the junction kept 3 bases outside the gene matches. CDR3 length equals 14 residues. In nucleotides, the CDR3 is TGTGCCAGCAGCCAACCAGGGGGAGACACTGAAGCTTTCTTT. Translation: CASSQPGGDTEAFF.

The chain carries TRBV5-4 and TRBJ1-1, with 9 nucleotides matching TRBD1. Germline CDR1 SGHNT, CDR2 YYREEE (reference sequence). The V and J ends lost 4 bases and 4 bases, in that order; junction bases with no gene match: 8. CDR3 length equals 15 residues. Here the CDR3 DNA reads TGTGCCAGCAGCGGGGGGGACAGGGTGGGCACTGAAGCTTTCTTT. Translation gives CASSGGDRVGTEAFF. Variable domain in full (rest from reference TRBV5-4 and TRBJ1-1): ETGVTQSPTHLIKTRGQQVTLRCSSQSGHNTVSWYQQALGQGPQFIFQYYREEENGRGNFPPRFSGLQFPNYSSELNVNALELDDSALYLCASSGGDRVGTEAFFGQGTRLTVV.